This T cell receptor (beta chain) was recorded in a study of beta chain bispecific antibodies for T cell cancers (dated by TCRdb to about 2021). Context from the whole study: Healthy donor T cells were cocultured with T cell leukemia lines and bispecific antibodies, then TRBV sequencing of surviving cells measured the depletion of each TRBV family. Jurkat cells expressed surface TRBV12 (TRBV12-3), and HPB-ALL cells expressed surface TRBV5-5.

This specimen's treatment or condition label, interpreted: alpha-V12: anti-TRBV12 scFv linked to anti-CD3 scFv. For roughly three days, T cells were expanded from blood mononuclear cells using either the anti-CD3 antibody OKT3 or CD3/CD28 Dynabeads. The anti-TRBV12 bispecific sample was taken from a coculture of Jurkat leukemia cells with normal T cells and was compared with an anti-CD19 bispecific control coculture. The culture conditions for expanded T cells were RPMI 1640 plus 10% fetal bovine serum, recombinant human IL-2 (roughly 95 IU/ml) and IL-7 (approximately 5.2 ng/ml). Each coculture contained roughly 5 x 10^4 normal T cells, roughly 5 x 10^4 target cells and bispecific antibody in roughly 100 ul and was incubated for around 18 hours at 37 degrees C. Each bispecific antibody was composed of two single-chain variable fragments, which were expressed in a single-chain diabody format with a His tag. Effector T cells were obtained from healthy human donors, and peripheral blood mononuclear cells were isolated from leukapheresis samples by Ficoll density gradient centrifugation.

Unique molecular identifier barcodes were built into the libraries and used for clonotype quantification. Qiagen AllPrep DNA/RNA Micro kits were used to isolate total RNA, and an Agilent TapeStation was used to check RNA quality. TCR beta libraries were constructed by 5' RACE, in which cDNA synthesis was followed by two PCR steps with TCR beta constant-region gene-specific primers. An Illumina MiSeq platform was used to sequence the TCR beta libraries. Processing in the source paper ran as follows. MIGEC, MiXCR and VDJtools were used to process the reads. Clonotype frequency was calculated as the fraction of unique molecular identifiers assigned to a given clonotype among all unique molecular identifiers in the sample. Nonfunctional TRBV genes classified in IMGT as pseudogenes or open reading frames, such as TRBV1, TRBV12-1 and TRBV21, were excluded. The public reads were reanalyzed by TCRdb: fastp trimming at Q25, MiXCR alignment, in-frame beta chains only. CDR3 protein sequences are deduplicated, and each keeps its most common genes and DNA. In this record, the V and J calls reflect TCRdb's handling and not the investigators' own analysis. This sample has some 20,000 distinct CDR3 sequences in its table, and more than 2% of those were observed once. The ten largest clones take up about 5% of the sample.

This clonotype was seen a few times. It has no known antigen specificity. No clone much larger than this one lies a single base away; base qualities are absent. Taken from cysteine to phenylalanine, the CDR3 has 14 residues. The read is trimmed to its CDR3 DNA, 42 bases read in frame from base 1. V and J are trimmed by 5 bases and 6 bases, and the gene matches miss 9 bases of the junction. The CDR1 and CDR2 encoded by the germline V gene are SQVTM and ANQGSEA. What the research found in general, with its limitations: Relative to anti-CD19, exposure to anti-TRBV12 lowered the TRBV12-3 share of total TRBV signal by 98.9%, while TRBV12-4 dropped by 35% to 45%, a change that was not significant. Cross-reactivity of the anti-TRBV5-5 antibody with TRBV5-6 was attributed to high sequence similarity between the two genes. Each sequenced sample mixed leukemia cell line cells with normal T cells, and most targeted TRBV signal came from the leukemia cells rather than normal T cells. Apart from the targeted and closely related genes, all other TRBV family members appeared to be unaffected by the TRBV-directed bispecific antibodies.

The sequencing used healthy donor T cells cultured with leukemia cells, collected from a culture containing a bispecific antibody targeting TCR Vbeta12. The chain is assembled from TRBV29-1 and TRBJ2-2; 7 nucleotides in the junction match TRBD1. The receptor comes from a human donor in good health. Some clones in this sample may be carry-over from other donors' samples. The CDR3 protein is CSVKVDRVAGELFF. The sequence in DNA is TGCAGCGTTAAAGTAGACAGGGTCGCCGGGGAGCTGTTTTTT.